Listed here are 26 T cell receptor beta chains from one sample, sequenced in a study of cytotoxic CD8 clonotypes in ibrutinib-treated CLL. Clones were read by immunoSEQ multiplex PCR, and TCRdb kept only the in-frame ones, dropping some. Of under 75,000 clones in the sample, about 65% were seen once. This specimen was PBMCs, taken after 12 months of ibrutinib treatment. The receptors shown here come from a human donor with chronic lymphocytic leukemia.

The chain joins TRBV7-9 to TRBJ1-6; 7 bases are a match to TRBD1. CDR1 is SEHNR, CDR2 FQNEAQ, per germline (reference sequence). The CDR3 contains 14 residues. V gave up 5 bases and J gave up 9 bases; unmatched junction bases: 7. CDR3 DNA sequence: TGTGCCAGCAGCCTCACAGGGGATGGTTCACCCCTCCACTTT. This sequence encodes CASSLTGDGSPLHF. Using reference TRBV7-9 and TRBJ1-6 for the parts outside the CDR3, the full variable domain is DTGVSQNPRHKITKRGQNVTFRCDPISEHNRLYWYRQTLGQGPEFLTYFQNEAQLEKSRLLSDRFSAERPKGSFSTLEIQRTEQGDSAMYLCASSLTGDGSPLHFGNGTRLTVT.

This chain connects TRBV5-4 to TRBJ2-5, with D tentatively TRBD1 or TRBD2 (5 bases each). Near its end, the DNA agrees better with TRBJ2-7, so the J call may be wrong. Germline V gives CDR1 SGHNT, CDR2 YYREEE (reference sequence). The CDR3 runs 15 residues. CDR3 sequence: CASSPSGRSSYEQYF. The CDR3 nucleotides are TGTGCCAGCAGCCCTTCGGGACGGAGCTCCTACGAGCAGTACTTC.

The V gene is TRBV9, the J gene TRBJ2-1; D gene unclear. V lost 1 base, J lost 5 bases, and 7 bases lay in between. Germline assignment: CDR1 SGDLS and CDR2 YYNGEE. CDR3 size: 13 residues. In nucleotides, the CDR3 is TGTGCCAGCAGCGTACGGACGCACAATGAGCAGTTCTTC. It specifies CASSVRTHNEQFF. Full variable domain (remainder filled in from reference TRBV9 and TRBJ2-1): DSGVTQTPKHLITATGQRVTLRCSPRSGDLSVYWYQQSLDQGLQFLIQYYNGEERAKGNILERFSAQQFPDLHSELNLSSLELGDSALYFCASSVRTHNEQFFGPGTRLTVL.

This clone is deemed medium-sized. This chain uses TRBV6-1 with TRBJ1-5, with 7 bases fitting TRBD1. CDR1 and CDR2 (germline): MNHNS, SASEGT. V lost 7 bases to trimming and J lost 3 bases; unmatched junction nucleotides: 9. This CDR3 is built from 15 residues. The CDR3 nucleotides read TGTGCCAGCACCGAGGGAGGGGGCCTCAATCAGCCCCAGCATTTT. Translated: CASTEGGGLNQPQHF.

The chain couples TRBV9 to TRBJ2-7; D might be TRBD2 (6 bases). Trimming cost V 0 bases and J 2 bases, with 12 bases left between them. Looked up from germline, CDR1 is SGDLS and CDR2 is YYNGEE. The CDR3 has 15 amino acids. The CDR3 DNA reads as TGTGCCAGCAGCGTAGCGGCGGGGCGGGCCTACGAGCAGTACTTC. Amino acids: CASSVAAGRAYEQYF.

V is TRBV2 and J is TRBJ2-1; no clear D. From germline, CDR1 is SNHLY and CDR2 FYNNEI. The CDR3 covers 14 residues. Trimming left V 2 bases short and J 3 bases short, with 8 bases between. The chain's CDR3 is CASSELRNYNEQFF. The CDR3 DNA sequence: TGTGCCAGCAGTGAACTCAGGAACTACAATGAGCAGTTCTTC.

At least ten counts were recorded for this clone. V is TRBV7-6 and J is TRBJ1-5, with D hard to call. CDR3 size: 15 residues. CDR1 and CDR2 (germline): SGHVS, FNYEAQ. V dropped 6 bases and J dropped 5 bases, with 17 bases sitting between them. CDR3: CASSQTAQIYQPQHF. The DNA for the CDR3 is TGTGCCAGCAGTCAAACCGCACAGATCTATCAGCCCCAGCATTTT. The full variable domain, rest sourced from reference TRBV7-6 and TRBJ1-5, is GAGVSQSPRYKVTKRGQDVALRCDPISGHVSLYWYRQALGQGPEFLTYFNYEAQQDKSGLPNDRFSAERPEGSISTLTIQRTEQRDSAMYRCASSQTAQIYQPQHFGDGTRLSIL.

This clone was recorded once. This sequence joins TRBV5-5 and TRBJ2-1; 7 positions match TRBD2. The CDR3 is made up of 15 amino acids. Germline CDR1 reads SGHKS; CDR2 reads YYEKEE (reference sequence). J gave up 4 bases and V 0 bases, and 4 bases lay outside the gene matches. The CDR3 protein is CASSLGLALYNEQFF. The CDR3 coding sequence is TGTGCCAGCAGCTTGGGACTAGCCCTTTACAATGAGCAGTTCTTC.

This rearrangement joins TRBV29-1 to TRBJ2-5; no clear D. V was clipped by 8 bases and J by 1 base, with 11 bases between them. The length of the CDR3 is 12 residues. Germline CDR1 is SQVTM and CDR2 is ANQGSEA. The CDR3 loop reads CSISGPQETQYF. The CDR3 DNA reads TGCAGCATCTCCGGTCCCCAAGAGACCCAGTACTTC.

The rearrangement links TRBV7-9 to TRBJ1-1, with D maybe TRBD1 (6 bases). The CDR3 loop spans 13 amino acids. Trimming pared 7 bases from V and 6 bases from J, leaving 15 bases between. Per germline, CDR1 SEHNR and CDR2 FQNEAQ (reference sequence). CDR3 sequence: CASNTQGQSEAFF. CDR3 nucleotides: TGTGCCAGCAACACACAGGGTCAATCTGAAGCTTTCTTT. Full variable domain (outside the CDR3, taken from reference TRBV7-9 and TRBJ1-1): DTGVSQNPRHKITKRGQNVTFRCDPISEHNRLYWYRQTLGQGPEFLTYFQNEAQLEKSRLLSDRFSAERPKGSFSTLEIQRTEQGDSAMYLCASNTQGQSEAFFGQGTRLTVV.

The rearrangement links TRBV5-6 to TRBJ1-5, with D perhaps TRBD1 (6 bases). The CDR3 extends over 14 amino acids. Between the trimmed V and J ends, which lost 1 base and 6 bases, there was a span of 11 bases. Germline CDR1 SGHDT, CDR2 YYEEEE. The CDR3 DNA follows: TGTGCCAGCAGCTTGTTGGGGGCAGGTCAGCCCCAGCATTTT. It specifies CASSLLGAGQPQHF.

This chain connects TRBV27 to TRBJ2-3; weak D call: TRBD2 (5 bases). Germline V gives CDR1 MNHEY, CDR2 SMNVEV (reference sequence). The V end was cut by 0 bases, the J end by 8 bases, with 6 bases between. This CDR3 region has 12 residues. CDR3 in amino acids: CASSLSEGTQYF. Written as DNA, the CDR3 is TGTGCCAGCAGTTTATCAGAGGGTACGCAGTATTTT.

The CDR3 sequence is CASSLSNGYEQYF. The CDR3 DNA reads as TGTGCCAGCAGCTTGTCCAACGGGTACGAGCAGTACTTC. The rearrangement joins TRBV7-2 to TRBJ2-7; D gene uncertain. Trimming pared 3 bases from V and 4 bases from J, leaving 10 bases between. Germline V gives CDR1 SGHTA, CDR2 FQGNSA. This CDR3 spans 13 amino acids.

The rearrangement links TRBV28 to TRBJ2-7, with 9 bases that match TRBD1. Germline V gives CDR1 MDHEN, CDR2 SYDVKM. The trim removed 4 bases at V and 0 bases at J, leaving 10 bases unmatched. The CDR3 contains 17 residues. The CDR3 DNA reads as TGTGCCAGCAGTTATACCCCCTGGGACAGGGCCTCCTACGAGCAGTACTTC. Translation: CASSYTPWDRASYEQYF.

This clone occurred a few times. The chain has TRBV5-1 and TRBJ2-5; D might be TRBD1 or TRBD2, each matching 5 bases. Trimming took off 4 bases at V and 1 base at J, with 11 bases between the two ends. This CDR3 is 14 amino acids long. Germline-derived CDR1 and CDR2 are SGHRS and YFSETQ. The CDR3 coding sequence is TGCGCCAGCAGCGGAGGCAGGGTCCAAGAGACCCAGTACTTC. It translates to CASSGGRVQETQYF.

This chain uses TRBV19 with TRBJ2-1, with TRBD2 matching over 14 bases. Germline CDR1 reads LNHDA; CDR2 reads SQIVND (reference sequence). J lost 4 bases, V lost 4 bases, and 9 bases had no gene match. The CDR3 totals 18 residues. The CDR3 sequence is CASSTETGLAGVYNEQFF. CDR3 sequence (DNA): TGTGCCAGTAGTACGGAGACGGGACTAGCGGGAGTATACAATGAGCAGTTCTTC.

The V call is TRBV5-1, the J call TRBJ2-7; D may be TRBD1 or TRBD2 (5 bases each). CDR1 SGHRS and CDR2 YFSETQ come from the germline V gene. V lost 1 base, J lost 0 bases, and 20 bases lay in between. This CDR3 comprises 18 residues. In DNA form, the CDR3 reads TGCGCCAGCAGCTTGAGAGCTACGGGGACCTGGAGCTCCTACGAGCAGTACTTC. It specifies CASSLRATGTWSSYEQYF.

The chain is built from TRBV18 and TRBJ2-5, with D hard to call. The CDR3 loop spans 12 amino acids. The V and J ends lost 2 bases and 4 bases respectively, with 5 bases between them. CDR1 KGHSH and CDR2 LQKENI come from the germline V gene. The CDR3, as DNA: TGTGCCAGCTCACCAGGGGTAGAGACCCAGTACTTC. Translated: CASSPGVETQYF.

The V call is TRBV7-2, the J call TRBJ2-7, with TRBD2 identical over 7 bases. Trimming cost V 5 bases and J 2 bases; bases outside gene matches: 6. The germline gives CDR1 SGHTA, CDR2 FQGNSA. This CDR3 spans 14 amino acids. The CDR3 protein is CASSLTSRTYEQYF. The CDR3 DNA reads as TGTGCCAGCAGCCTGACTAGCAGGACCTACGAGCAGTACTTC.

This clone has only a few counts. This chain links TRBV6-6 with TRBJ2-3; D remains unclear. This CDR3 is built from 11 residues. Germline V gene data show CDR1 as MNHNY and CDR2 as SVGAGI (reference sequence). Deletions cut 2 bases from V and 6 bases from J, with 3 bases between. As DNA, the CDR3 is TGTGCCAGCAGTTACGCCGATACGCAGTATTTT. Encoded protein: CASSYADTQYF.

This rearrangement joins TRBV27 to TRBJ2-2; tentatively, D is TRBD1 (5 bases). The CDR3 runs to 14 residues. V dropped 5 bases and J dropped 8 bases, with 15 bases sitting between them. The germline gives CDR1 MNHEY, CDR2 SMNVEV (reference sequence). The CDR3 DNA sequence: TGTGCCAGCAGTCTTCAGTCAGGGTCTGGGGAGCTGTTTTTT. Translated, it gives CASSLQSGSGELFF.

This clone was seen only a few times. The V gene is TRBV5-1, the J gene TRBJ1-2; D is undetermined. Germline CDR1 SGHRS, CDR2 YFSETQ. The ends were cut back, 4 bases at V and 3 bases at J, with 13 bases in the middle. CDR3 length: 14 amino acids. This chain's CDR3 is CASSLSNGDYGYTF. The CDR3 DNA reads TGCGCCAGCAGCCTGAGCAATGGGGACTATGGCTACACCTTC. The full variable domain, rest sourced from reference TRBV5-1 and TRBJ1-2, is KAGVTQTPRYLIKTRGQQVTLSCSPISGHRSVSWYQQTPGQGLQFLFEYFSETQRNKGNFPGRFSGRQFSNSRSEMNVSTLELGDSALYLCASSLSNGDYGYTFGSGTRLTVV.

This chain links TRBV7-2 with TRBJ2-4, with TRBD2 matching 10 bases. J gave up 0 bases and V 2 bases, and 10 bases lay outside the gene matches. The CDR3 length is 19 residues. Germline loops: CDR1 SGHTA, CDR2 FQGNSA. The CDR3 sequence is CASSLSASGSRLAKNIQYF. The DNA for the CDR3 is TGTGCCAGCAGCTTATCCGCTAGCGGGAGTCGGTTAGCCAAAAACATTCAGTACTTC.

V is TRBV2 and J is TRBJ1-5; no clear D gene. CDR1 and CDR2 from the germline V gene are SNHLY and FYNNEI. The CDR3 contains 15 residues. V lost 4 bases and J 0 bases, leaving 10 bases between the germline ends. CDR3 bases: TGTGCCAGCAGTGGCAATAAGGTTAGCAATCAGCCCCAGCATTTT. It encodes CASSGNKVSNQPQHF.

CDR3 protein: CASSLRSGSYNEQFF. The DNA of the CDR3 is TGTGCCAGCAGCTTACGAAGCGGGAGTTACAATGAGCAGTTCTTC. This chain uses TRBV5-4 with TRBJ2-1; 8 positions agree with TRBD2. The junction had 5 bases not matched to a gene; V was cut back by 2 bases and J by 4 bases. Germline CDR1 is SGHNT and CDR2 is YYREEE (reference sequence). This CDR3 is built from 15 residues.

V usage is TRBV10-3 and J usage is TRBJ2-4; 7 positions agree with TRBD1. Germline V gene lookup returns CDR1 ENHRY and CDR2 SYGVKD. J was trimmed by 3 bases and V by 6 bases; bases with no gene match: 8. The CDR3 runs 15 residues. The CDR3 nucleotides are TGTGCCATCAGCGGATCCGACAGGGACAAAAACATTCAGTACTTC. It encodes CAISGSDRDKNIQYF.